The present entry profiles one TCR beta chain with its context. Its antigen is not identified. Germline V gives CDR1 SGHRS, CDR2 YFSETQ. CDR3 length: 18 residues. The V and J ends lost 4 bases and 2 bases, in that order; junction bases with no gene match: 6. These data belong to a study of T cell responses to AZD1222 COVID-19 vaccine. Regarding the study as a whole: The sample set comprised mostly white British donors with more females, and clonal diversity was possibly underestimated. Vaccine-associated CD4 TCRs ranged over spike, dominating at 160-218 and 743-854.

Sequencing used immunoSEQ multiplex PCR; TCRdb keeps in-frame clones, though not all of them. The sample contains about 120,000 clones, approximately 91% of which appear only once. The sample here was peripheral blood, taken on day 0 of AZD1222 vaccination. The chain links TRBV5-1 to TRBJ2-6; 13 bases line up with TRBD2. The clonotype comes from an adult in good health. CDR3 bases: TGCGCCAGCAGCCTCGGCGGGACTAGCGGGACTGGGGCCAACGTCCTGACTTTC. As protein: CASSLGGTSGTGANVLTF.